Presented here are 30 T cell receptor beta chains from one specimen sequenced in a study of shared clonotypes between healthy human individuals. Sequencing was performed with immunoSEQ multiplex PCR; in TCRdb, only in-frame clones are kept and a portion is missing. Of 950,000 to 1,200,000 clones listed, about 80% were seen once; the top ten hold 0.89%. Material: memory CD4+ T cells from PBMCs. Subset given: CD45RA-negative fraction. These receptors were obtained from a man younger than 35 in good health. Some clones in this sample may be carry-over from other donors' samples.

This chain uses TRBV5-1 with TRBJ2-1, with 7 bases aligning to TRBD2. The germline V gene has CDR1 SGHRS and CDR2 YFSETQ. V trimming: 7 bases; J trimming: 8 bases; junction bases outside the gene matches: 12. This CDR3 contains 14 residues. The CDR3 coding sequence is TGCGCCAGCGGGAGGGATGGTACGGGCTATGAGCAGTTCTTC. It encodes CASGRDGTGYEQFF.

V gene TRBV11-2 combines with J gene TRBJ2-4, with D possibly matching TRBD1 (6 bases). Trimming shortened V by 4 bases and J by 1 base, and 11 bases separated the two germline ends. Germline V gene sequence: CDR1 SGHAT, CDR2 FQNNGV. This CDR3 spans 15 amino acids. CDR3 sequence reads: CASSSNRAAKNIQYF. CDR3 in DNA: TGTGCCAGCAGCTCAAACAGGGCGGCCAAAAACATTCAGTACTTC.

This clone turned up a few times. V is TRBV27 and J is TRBJ2-7; D is possibly TRBD1 (6 bases). Germline V gene sequence: CDR1 MNHEY, CDR2 SMNVEV (reference sequence). The CDR3 has 16 residues. V lost 6 bases and J 2 bases, leaving 20 bases between the germline ends. CDR3 in amino acids: CASSPFLGTPTYEQYF. CDR3 sequence (DNA): TGTGCCAGCAGCCCTTTCCTTGGGACACCTACCTACGAGCAGTACTTC.

With respect to this clone: The identical CDR3 is also encoded by other nucleotide sequences in the sample. The V call is TRBV28, the J call TRBJ2-3; no firm D call. CDR1 is MDHEN, CDR2 SYDVKM, per germline. V was trimmed by 4 bases and J by 3 bases, leaving 5 bases between them. There are 12 residues in the CDR3. The CDR3 loop is CASSSGTDTQYF. The CDR3 bases are TGTGCCAGCAGTTCTGGGACAGATACGCAGTATTTT.

The rearrangement joins TRBV10-1 to TRBJ2-7; 9 nucleotides match TRBD1. This CDR3 is built from 14 residues. CDR1 and CDR2 (germline): WNHNN, SYGVQD (reference sequence). V trimming: 5 bases; J trimming: 1 base; junction bases outside the gene matches: 3. CDR3 amino acids: CASSSGTGSYEQYF. The CDR3 DNA sequence: TGCGCCAGCAGTTCCGGGACAGGGTCCTACGAGCAGTACTTC.

The count of this clone is one. The V and J genes are TRBV28 and TRBJ2-1; no clear D. The V end lost 7 bases, the J end lost 8 bases, and 9 bases lay between the germline ends. This CDR3 comprises 11 residues. Germline assignment: CDR1 MDHEN and CDR2 SYDVKM. The CDR3 here is CASTRVDEQFF. The CDR3 coding sequence is TGTGCCAGCACTCGGGTCGATGAGCAGTTCTTC. Full variable domain (remainder filled in from reference TRBV28 and TRBJ2-1): DVKVTQSSRYLVKRTGEKVFLECVQDMDHENMFWYRQDPGLGLRLIYFSYDVKMKEKGDIPEGYSVSREKKERFSLILESASTNQTSMYLCASTRVDEQFFGPGTRLTVL.

The genes are TRBV6-1 and TRBJ2-7; 7 nucleotides match TRBD1. Germline V lookup: CDR1 MNHNS, CDR2 SASEGT. The V segment lost 8 bases and the J segment 3 bases; nucleotides outside the gene matches: 7. This CDR3 is 13 amino acids long. Here the CDR3 reads CASRRQGFYEQYF. The CDR3 nucleotides are TGTGCCAGCCGACGACAGGGATTCTACGAGCAGTACTTC.

This clone was detected a few times. V gene TRBV5-1 combines with J gene TRBJ1-1, with unresolved D. Trimming left V 4 bases short and J 1 base short, with 11 bases between. The CDR3 is made up of 14 amino acids. Germline V CDR1 and CDR2: SGHRS, YFSETQ. The chain's CDR3 is CASSQPLGNTEAFF. The CDR3 DNA is TGCGCCAGCAGCCAACCGCTGGGGAACACTGAAGCTTTCTTT.

This clone was seen more than once but under ten times. The CDR3 region is CARERNTEAFF. The CDR3 coding sequence is TGTGCCAGAGAAAGGAACACTGAAGCTTTCTTT. The chain has TRBV11-2 and TRBJ1-1; no clear D gene. The germline V gene encodes CDR1 SGHAT and CDR2 FQNNGV. This CDR3 is built from 11 residues. Trimming took off 9 bases at V and 1 base at J, with 6 bases between the two ends.

This clone was counted a few times. This chain uses TRBV2 with TRBJ1-2; D unresolved. V dropped 3 bases and J dropped 5 bases, with 10 bases sitting between them. The CDR3 extends over 13 amino acids. Per the germline V gene, CDR1 is SNHLY and CDR2 is FYNNEI. In nucleotides, the CDR3 is TGTGCCAGCAGTGAGATTAGCGGGTATGGCTACACCTTC. Residues: CASSEISGYGYTF.

The genes are TRBV5-1 and TRBJ2-2; 7 bases fit TRBD1. The V gene's germline CDR1 is SGHRS and CDR2 YFSETQ. Germline trimming cut 6 bases from V and 1 base from J; bases unmatched to any gene: 6. The CDR3 consists of 15 residues. In DNA, the CDR3 is TGCGCCAGCAAGGGGACAGCCAAGAACACCGGGGAGCTGTTTTTT. As protein: CASKGTAKNTGELFF.

The genes are TRBV5-1 and TRBJ2-1; a weak D match, TRBD2 (6 bases). Germline V CDR1 and CDR2: SGHRS, YFSETQ. V shed 4 bases and J shed 0 bases, with 14 bases lying between them. The CDR3 loop spans 16 amino acids. Written as DNA, the CDR3 is TGCGCCAGCAGCCTCCTGGTTAGCGGCTCCTACAATGAGCAGTTCTTC. It codes for CASSLLVSGSYNEQFF.

The chain has TRBV5-1 and TRBJ1-1; 8 bases agree with TRBD1. This CDR3 contains 13 residues. V dropped 4 bases and J dropped 5; count of bases not matched to a gene: 4. The germline V gene has CDR1 SGHRS and CDR2 YFSETQ. This chain's CDR3 is CASSVTGETEAFF. Here the CDR3 DNA reads TGCGCCAGCAGCGTGACAGGGGAAACTGAAGCTTTCTTT.

The CDR3 spells CASSQILNRAAGENRGYTF. CDR3 DNA: TGCGCCAGCAGCCAAATTCTCAATCGGGCGGCAGGGGAAAACAGAGGCTACACCTTC. The chain carries TRBV4-1 and TRBJ1-2, with a tentative D call TRBD1 (6 bases). The CDR3 sequence is 19 residues long. Trimming removed 2 bases from V and 8 bases from J, with 30 bases in between. Germline loops: CDR1 MGHRA, CDR2 YSYEKL.

The CDR3 here is CASSPPGLAGNEQFF. In DNA form, the CDR3 reads TGTGCCAGCTCACCACCGGGACTAGCGGGCAATGAGCAGTTCTTC. The chain has TRBV18 and TRBJ2-1; 12 nucleotides match TRBD2. Germline trimming cut 0 bases from V and 6 bases from J; bases unmatched to any gene: 0. CDR1 KGHSH and CDR2 LQKENI come from the germline V gene. The CDR3 totals 15 residues.

This clone was observed a handful of times. The chain couples TRBV15 to TRBJ1-1, with D unclear. The CDR3 extends over 15 amino acids. Trimming stripped 0 bases from V and 1 base from J, with 9 bases between. Germline V gene lookup returns CDR1 LNHNV and CDR2 YYDKDF (reference sequence). The CDR3 DNA follows: TGTGCCACCAGCAGAGATTGGCTGAGGAACACTGAAGCTTTCTTT. Protein product: CATSRDWLRNTEAFF.

As DNA, the CDR3 is TGTGCCAGCAGGGAATTAGGGGGCCAAGAGACCCAGTACTTC. Residues: CASRELGGQETQYF. The chain combines TRBV27 with TRBJ2-5; possible D gene TRBD1, 6 bases. Per germline, CDR1 MNHEY and CDR2 SMNVEV (reference sequence). V lost 6 bases, J lost 1 base, and 12 bases lay in between. The CDR3 covers 14 residues.

V and J are TRBV6-5 and TRBJ2-4; D not resolved. CDR1 is MNHEY, CDR2 SVGAGI, per germline. The CDR3 is 14 residues long. Trimming stripped 9 bases from V and 4 bases from J, with 16 bases between. CDR3 sequence reads: CASTRIGEKNIQYF. CDR3 DNA sequence: TGTGCCAGTACTCGAATTGGGGAAAAAAACATTCAGTACTTC.

This clone was observed a handful of times. This chain connects TRBV2 to TRBJ2-7; 7 bases are a match to TRBD2. This CDR3 contains 12 residues. CDR1 and CDR2 from the germline V gene are SNHLY and FYNNEI. V shed 8 bases and J 2 bases; nucleotides not matched to a gene: 3. The CDR3 reads CASGREPYEQYF. The CDR3 region has the DNA TGTGCCAGCGGGAGGGAGCCCTACGAGCAGTACTTC. The variable domain in full, with the rest retrieved from reference TRBV2 and TRBJ2-7, is EPEVTQTPSHQVTQMGQEVILRCVPISNHLYFYWYRQILGQKVEFLVSFYNNEISEKSEIFDDQFSVERPDGSNFTLKIRSTKLEDSAMYFCASGREPYEQYFGPGTRLTVT.

The rearrangement links TRBV19 to TRBJ1-2; 7 bases match TRBD1. This CDR3 contains 18 residues. Germline lookup yields CDR1 LNHDA and CDR2 SQIVND (reference sequence). The V segment lost 3 bases and the J segment 1 base; nucleotides outside the gene matches: 14. Here the CDR3 reads CASSMYRQGGRGNYGYTF. Here the CDR3 DNA reads TGTGCCAGTAGTATGTATCGACAGGGAGGACGGGGTAACTATGGCTACACCTTC.

The table lists this clone with a count of one. This rearrangement joins TRBV15 to TRBJ2-1; 8 bases align to TRBD2. The V gene end was trimmed by 4 bases and the J gene end by 6 bases; junction bases not matched to a gene: 8. The CDR3 spans 15 residues. CDR1 is LNHNV and CDR2 is YYDKDF in the germline V gene (reference sequence). CDR3 in amino acids: CATSTAGEGVNEQFF. DNA of the CDR3: TGTGCCACCAGCACAGCGGGAGAGGGTGTCAATGAGCAGTTCTTC.

This clone occurred a few times. The rearrangement links TRBV21-1 to TRBJ2-1; no DNA check was done on the table's D call, TRBD1. TRBV21-1 is labeled a pseudogene. The CDR3 consists of 16 residues. The CDR3 here is CASSTRRNSSYNEQFF. The CDR3, as DNA: TGTGCCAGCAGCACCCGACGTAACAGCTCCTACAATGAGCAGTTCTTC.

The chain combines TRBV5-4 with TRBJ1-4; D is possibly TRBD1 (5 bases). The ends were cut back, 4 bases at V and 7 bases at J, with 20 bases in the middle. This CDR3 has 16 amino acids. Germline CDR1 reads SGHNT; CDR2 reads YYREEE (reference sequence). The CDR3 bases are TGTGCCAGCAGCCGGAACCAGTTGGCGGGGGGTGAAAAACTGTTTTTT. Protein: CASSRNQLAGGEKLFF.

This chain links TRBV2 with TRBJ1-4; the D gene is possibly TRBD1 (5 bases). Per the germline V gene, CDR1 is SNHLY and CDR2 is FYNNEI. The CDR3 is made up of 15 amino acids. Trimming left V 2 bases short and J 3 bases short, with 10 bases between. CDR3 region: CASSEWGLANEKLFF. CDR3 sequence (DNA): TGTGCCAGCAGTGAATGGGGACTCGCTAATGAAAAACTGTTTTTT.

This rearrangement joins TRBV30 to TRBJ2-1; D is possibly TRBD2 (6 bases). The germline V gene encodes CDR1 GTSNPN and CDR2 SVGIG (reference sequence). Trimming shortened V by 3 bases and J by 7 bases, and 16 bases separated the two germline ends. This CDR3 comprises 14 residues. The CDR3 here is CAWSPGPAGNEQFF. CDR3 DNA sequence: TGTGCCTGGAGCCCCGGCCCCGCGGGGAATGAGCAGTTCTTC.

The CDR3 DNA is TGTGCCAGCAGCCCCCCCCCGCAGGGGCGAGAGACCCAGTACTTC. It translates to CASSPPPQGRETQYF. V usage is TRBV7-2 and J usage is TRBJ2-5; the D gene is possibly TRBD1 (6 bases). The CDR3 is made up of 15 amino acids. The V and J ends lost 5 bases and 4 bases respectively, with 17 bases between them. Germline CDR1 is SGHTA and CDR2 is FQGNSA. The full variable domain, completed using reference TRBV7-2 and TRBJ2-5, is GAGVSQSPSNKVTEKGKDVELRCDPISGHTALYWYRQSLGQGLEFLIYFQGNSAPDKSGLPSDRFSAERTGGSVSTLTIQRTQQEDSAVYLCASSPPPQGRETQYFGPGTRLLVL.

This clone was counted a few times. Written as DNA, the CDR3 is TGTGCCAGTAGTCTTGGACAGTCAAGCTCTGGAAACACCATATATTTT. It specifies CASSLGQSSSGNTIYF. The chain couples TRBV19 to TRBJ1-3, with D perhaps TRBD1 (6 bases). The CDR3 is 16 residues long. Trimming cost V 5 bases and J 0 bases, with 14 bases left between them. Germline CDR1 reads LNHDA; CDR2 reads SQIVND (reference sequence).

This chain connects TRBV18 to TRBJ2-7; the D gene could be TRBD1 or TRBD2 (5 bases each). This CDR3 is built from 18 residues. The ends were cut back, 3 bases at V and 0 bases at J, with 21 bases in the middle. CDR1 and CDR2 from the germline V gene are KGHSH and LQKENI. Here the CDR3 reads CASSPIARGSAGSYEQYF. In DNA form, the CDR3 reads TGTGCCAGCTCACCCATAGCGAGGGGCAGTGCTGGCTCCTACGAGCAGTACTTC.

This sequence joins TRBV5-1 and TRBJ2-7; 12 bases fit TRBD2. The CDR3 extends over 16 amino acids. The trim removed 0 bases at V and 13 bases at J, leaving 14 bases unmatched. Germline assignment: CDR1 SGHRS and CDR2 YFSETQ. CDR3 sequence: CASSLEIGLAGRPSYF. The CDR3 DNA follows: TGCGCCAGCAGCTTGGAGATCGGACTAGCGGGAAGACCTAGCTACTTC.

A note on this clone: This sample also contains other DNA sequences that code for the same CDR3. The rearrangement joins TRBV28 to TRBJ1-3; no clear D. The CDR3 has 12 residues. CDR1 and CDR2 from the germline V gene are MDHEN and SYDVKM. V lost 7 bases, J lost 4 bases, and 8 bases lay in between. Here the CDR3 DNA reads TGTGCCAGCACCACGGGCGGAAACACCATATATTTT. This sequence encodes CASTTGGNTIYF.